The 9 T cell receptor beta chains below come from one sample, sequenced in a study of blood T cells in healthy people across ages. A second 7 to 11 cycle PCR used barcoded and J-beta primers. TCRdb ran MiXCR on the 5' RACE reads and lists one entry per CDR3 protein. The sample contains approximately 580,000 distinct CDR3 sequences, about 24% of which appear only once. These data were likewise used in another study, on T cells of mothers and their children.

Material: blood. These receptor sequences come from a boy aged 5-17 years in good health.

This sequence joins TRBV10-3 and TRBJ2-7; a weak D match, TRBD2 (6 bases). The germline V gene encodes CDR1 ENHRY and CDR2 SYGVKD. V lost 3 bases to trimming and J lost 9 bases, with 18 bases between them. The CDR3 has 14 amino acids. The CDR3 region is CAISDRDLKVGQYF. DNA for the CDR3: TGTGCCATCAGTGACAGGGACTTAAAAGTTGGGCAGTACTTC.

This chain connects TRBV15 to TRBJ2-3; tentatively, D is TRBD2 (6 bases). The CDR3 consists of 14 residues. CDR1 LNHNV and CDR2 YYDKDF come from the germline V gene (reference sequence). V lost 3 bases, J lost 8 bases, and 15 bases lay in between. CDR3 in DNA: TGTGCCACCAGCAGTCGGGAGACCGGGTCTACGCAGTATTTT. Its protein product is CATSSRETGSTQYF.

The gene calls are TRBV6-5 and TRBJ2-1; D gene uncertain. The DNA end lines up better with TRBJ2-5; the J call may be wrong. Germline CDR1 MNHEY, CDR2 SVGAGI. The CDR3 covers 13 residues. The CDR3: CASSYGFQETQYF. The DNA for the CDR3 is TGTGCCAGCAGTTACGGTTTCCAAGAGACCCAGTACTTC.

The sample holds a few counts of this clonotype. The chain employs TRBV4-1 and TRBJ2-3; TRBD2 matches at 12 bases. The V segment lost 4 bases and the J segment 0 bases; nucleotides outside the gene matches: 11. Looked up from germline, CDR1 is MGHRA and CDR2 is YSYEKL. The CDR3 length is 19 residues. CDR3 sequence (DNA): TGCGCCAGCAGCCGCACGCGGTCTAGCGGGGGGGCCAGCACAGATACGCAGTATTTT. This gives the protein CASSRTRSSGGASTDTQYF.

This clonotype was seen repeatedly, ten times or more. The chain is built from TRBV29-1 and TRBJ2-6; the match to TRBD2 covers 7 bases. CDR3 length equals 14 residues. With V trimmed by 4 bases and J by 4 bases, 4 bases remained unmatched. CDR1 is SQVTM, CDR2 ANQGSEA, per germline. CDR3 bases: TGCAGCGTTGTCGGGGGGTCCGGGGCCAACGTCCTGACTTTC. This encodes CSVVGGSGANVLTF.

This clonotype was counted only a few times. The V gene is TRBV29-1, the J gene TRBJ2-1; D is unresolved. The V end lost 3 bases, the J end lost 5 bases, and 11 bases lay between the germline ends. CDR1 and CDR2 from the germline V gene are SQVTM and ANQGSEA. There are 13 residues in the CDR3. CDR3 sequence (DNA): TGCAGCGTTGATCTCCCAGTCGACAATGAGCAGTTCTTC. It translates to CSVDLPVDNEQFF.

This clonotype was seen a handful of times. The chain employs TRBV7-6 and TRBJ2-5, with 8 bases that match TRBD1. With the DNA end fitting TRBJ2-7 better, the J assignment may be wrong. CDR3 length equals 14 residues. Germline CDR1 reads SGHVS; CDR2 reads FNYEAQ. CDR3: CASSFSTGGYEQYF. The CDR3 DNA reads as TGTGCCAGCAGCTTCTCCACAGGGGGCTACGAGCAGTACTTC.

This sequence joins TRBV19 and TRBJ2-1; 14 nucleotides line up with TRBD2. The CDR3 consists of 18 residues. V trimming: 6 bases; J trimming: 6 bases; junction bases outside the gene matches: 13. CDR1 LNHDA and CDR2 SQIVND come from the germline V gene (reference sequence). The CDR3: CASSKAPGLAGEGNEQFF. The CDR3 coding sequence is TGTGCCAGTAGCAAAGCTCCGGGACTAGCGGGAGAGGGCAATGAGCAGTTCTTC.

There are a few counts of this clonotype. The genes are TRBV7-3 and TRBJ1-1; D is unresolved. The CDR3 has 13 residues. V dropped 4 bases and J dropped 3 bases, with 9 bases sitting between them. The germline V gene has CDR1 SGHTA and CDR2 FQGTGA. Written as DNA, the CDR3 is TGTGCCAGCAGCTACCAGTCGTACACTGAAGCTTTCTTT. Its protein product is CASSYQSYTEAFF.